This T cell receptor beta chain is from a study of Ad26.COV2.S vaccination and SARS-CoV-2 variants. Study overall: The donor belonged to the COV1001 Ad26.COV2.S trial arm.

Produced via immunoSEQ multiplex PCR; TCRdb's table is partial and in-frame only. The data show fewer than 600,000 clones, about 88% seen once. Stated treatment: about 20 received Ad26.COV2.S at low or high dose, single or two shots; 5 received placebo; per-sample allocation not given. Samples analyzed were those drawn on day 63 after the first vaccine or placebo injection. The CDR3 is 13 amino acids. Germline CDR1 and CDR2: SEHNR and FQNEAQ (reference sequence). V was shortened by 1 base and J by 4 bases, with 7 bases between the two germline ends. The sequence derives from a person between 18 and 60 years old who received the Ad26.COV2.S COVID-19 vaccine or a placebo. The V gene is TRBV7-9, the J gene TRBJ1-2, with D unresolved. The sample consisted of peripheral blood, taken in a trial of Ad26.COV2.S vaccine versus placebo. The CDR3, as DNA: TGTGCCAGCAGCTTAGACACCAGCTATGGCTACACCTTC. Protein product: CASSLDTSYGYTF.